Listed below are T cell receptor beta chains from one sample, sequenced in a study of metastatic and nonmetastatic thyroid tumors. TCRdb re-called clones from the PCR reads using MiXCR. The table shows 30,000 to 40,000 clones, with roughly 29% occurring only once. Input material: blood. The receptors were sampled from a female donor with papillary thyroid cancer or a benign thyroid nodule (not recorded which). Some clones in this sample may be carry-over from other donors' samples. The CDR3 runs from the conserved cysteine through the conserved F or W. The order of the fields is V gene, clone size, D gene, J gene, CDR3 protein, CDR3 DNA. D genes are given only for firm matches. Clone size is shown for a subset of rows, as once, few, many or a class of expanded clone.

TRBV11-1	few	.	TRBJ1-3	CASSFGGRAFSGNTIYF	TGTGCCAGCAGCTTTGGGGGCAGGGCATTCTCTGGAAACACCATATATTTT
TRBV27	.	.	TRBJ2-7	CASGSPGAGYEQYF	TGTGCAAGCGGTTCTCCAGGGGCGGGCTACGAGCAGTACTTC
TRBV15	many	TRBD2	TRBJ2-1	CATSRQLANDEQLF	TGTGCCACCAGCAGGCAACTAGCGAACGATGAGCAGCTCTTC
TRBV6-4	many	TRBD2	TRBJ2-3	CASSDEAGATQYF	TGTGCCAGCAGTGACGAGGCGGGAGCTACGCAGTATTTT
TRBV20-1	few	.	TRBJ1-2	CSASPPGLSYGYTF	TGCAGTGCTAGTCCACCTGGACTGAGCTATGGCTACACCTTC
TRBV19	.	.	TRBJ2-1	CASSPQRLRQFF	TGTGCCAGTAGTCCGCAGCGGTTACGGCAGTTCTTC
TRBV9	.	TRBD2	TRBJ2-7	CASSAGTSGRSGEQYF	TGTGCCAGTAGCGCCGGGACTAGCGGTAGGTCAGGGGAGCAGTACTTC
TRBV12-3/TRBV12-4	.	.	TRBJ1-6	CASSKGLNDSPLHF	TGTGCCAGCAGTAAGGGACTTAATGATTCACCCCTTCACTTT
TRBV4-1	many	.	TRBJ1-4	CATRPNALKEKLFF	TGCGCCACCCGACCGAACGCTCTCAAGGAAAAACTGTTTTTT
TRBV5-4	many	.	TRBJ1-2	CASSLTDYGYTF	TGCGCCAGCAGCTTGACAGACTATGGCTACACCTTC
TRBV9	many	TRBD2	TRBJ2-1	CASSVAPTSGGLDNEQFF	TGTGCCAGCAGCGTAGCTCCCACTAGCGGGGGCCTAGACAATGAGCAGTTCTTC
TRBV3-1	many	.	TRBJ1-5	CASSQSSTNQPQHF	TGTGCCAGCAGCCAGTCCTCCACCAATCAGCCCCAGCATTTT
TRBV19	many	.	TRBJ1-1	CASSIGGGIILTEAFF	TGTGCCAGTAGTATAGGGGGAGGAATTATATTAACTGAAGCTTTCTTT
TRBV20-1	many	.	TRBJ1-1	CSAVQDLNTEAFF	TGCAGTGCTGTTCAGGACCTGAATACTGAAGCTTTCTTT
TRBV11-2	many	.	TRBJ2-2	CASRVNTGELFF	TGTGCCAGCAGGGTGAACACCGGGGAGCTGTTTTTT
TRBV6-1	many	TRBD2	TRBJ2-5	CASRNGLAMVETQYF	TGTGCCAGCAGGAACGGACTAGCGATGGTGGAGACCCAGTACTTC
TRBV9	.	.	TRBJ1-3	CASSVGPLQGLGSGNTIYF	TGTGCCAGCAGCGTAGGTCCCCTCCAGGGGCTAGGGTCTGGAAACACCATATATTTT
TRBV20-1	.	TRBD1	TRBJ1-1	CRTDRDTNTEAFF	TGCAGGACCGACAGGGATACGAACACTGAAGCTTTCTTT